The source of this TCR beta chain is a study of molecular identifiers for immune sequencing clone quantification. General study results and limits: Same-barcode identical TCR molecules could make highly expanded clones look smaller than they are.

Germline values: CDR1 MNHNS, CDR2 SASEGT. The CDR3 sequence is 14 residues long. Deletions cut 6 bases from V and 2 bases from J, with 12 bases between. A single record per CDR3 protein comes from TCRdb applying MiXCR to the PCR reads. The sample shows 80,000 to 95,000 distinct CDR3 sequences, around 20% of them seen only once. This clonotype was seen at least ten times. Its specificity is not known. The receptor was derived from a human donor in good health. Some libraries in this study had Jurkat cell RNA spiked in. This rearrangement joins TRBV6-1 to TRBJ2-3, with D perhaps being TRBD1 or TRBD2 (6 bases each). Sequencing was carried out using naive CD8+ T cells from blood, with Jurkat cell RNA spiked in. As for subset: FACS-sorted CD8+CD4-CCR7+CD45RA+ naive T cells. The DNA for the CDR3 is TGTGCCAGCAGGCGGGACACATACACAGATACGCAGTATTTT. It specifies CASRRDTYTDTQYF.